Given below is one T cell receptor beta chain in context. The target antigen is unknown. The data were obtained in a study of blood T cells in healthy people across ages. General observations from the study: Among T cells, TCR beta diversity per million cells dropped roughly linearly as age rose.

Germline V gene lookup returns CDR1 GTSNPN and CDR2 SVGIG (reference sequence). Deletions cut 7 bases from V and 9 bases from J, with 19 bases between. This CDR3 contains 12 residues. Whenever a sample was processed, at least 6 million PBMCs were isolated. Then a second PCR, running about 6 to 11 cycles, was carried out with a sample-barcoded 5' primer and a J-beta primer mix. TCRdb re-called the 5' RACE reads through MiXCR, storing one row per CDR3 protein. The table has 1.5 million or so distinct CDR3 sequences, 42% seen once. The specimen was blood. The V call is TRBV30, the J call TRBJ2-7; the D call may be TRBD1 or TRBD2 (6 bases each). The sequence came from a woman aged 18 to 35 in good health. CDR3 protein: CAFGVGGPGQYF. CDR3 DNA sequence: TGTGCCTTTGGAGTTGGGGGGCCTGGGCAGTACTTC.